This T cell receptor beta chain was sequenced for a study of identical twins. Each CDR3 protein gets one entry after TCRdb re-called the 5' RACE reads with MiXCR. Of under 300,000 distinct CDR3 sequences in the sample, roughly 13% were seen once. This clonotype showed up many times. The clonotype comes from a woman younger than 30 in good health. Source material: memory (CD45RO+) T cells sorted from blood.

DNA for the CDR3: TGTGCCAGCACCCCCCGGGGACAGCGCACAGATACGCAGTATTTT. Translation: CASTPRGQRTDTQYF. This chain uses TRBV2 with TRBJ2-3; 7 bases agree with TRBD1. CDR3 length: 15 residues. V shed 7 bases, J shed 1 base, and the junction held 8 bases outside the gene matches. Germline-derived CDR1 and CDR2 are SNHLY and FYNNEI.